This paragraph reports one T cell receptor beta chain. Participants' own reports of clinical history determined their cohort assignment. Two negative PCRs, clearance, or symptom resolution characterized the recovered Cohort 3 donors. The data were obtained in a study of blood T cell repertoires in COVID-19. Study-level background: Specimens from acute and convalescent COVID-19 originated in the United States, Italy and Spain. T cells, B-cell-depleted T cells, or PBMCs supplied cDNA or gDNA.

Data came from immunoSEQ multiplex PCR; TCRdb stores just in-frame clones and leaves some out. The table shows roughly 290,000 clones, with approximately 88% occurring only once. The CDR3 loop spans 15 amino acids. Germline CDR1 is SGHRS and CDR2 is YFSETQ. The ends were cut back, 4 bases at V and 3 bases at J, with 16 bases in the middle. The receptor was isolated from a woman in her 40s who had recovered from COVID-19. Input material: PBMCs or T cells enriched from blood (not recorded which). The chain has TRBV5-1 and TRBJ1-1; D perhaps matches TRBD1 (6 bases). The DNA for the CDR3 is TGCGCCAGCAGCCCGAGGGGGGGAGCGTACACTGAAGCTTTCTTT. It is translated as CASSPRGGAYTEAFF. Variable domain in full (rest from reference TRBV5-1 and TRBJ1-1): KAGVTQTPRYLIKTRGQQVTLSCSPISGHRSVSWYQQTPGQGLQFLFEYFSETQRNKGNFPGRFSGRQFSNSRSEMNVSTLELGDSALYLCASSPRGGAYTEAFFGQGTRLTVV.